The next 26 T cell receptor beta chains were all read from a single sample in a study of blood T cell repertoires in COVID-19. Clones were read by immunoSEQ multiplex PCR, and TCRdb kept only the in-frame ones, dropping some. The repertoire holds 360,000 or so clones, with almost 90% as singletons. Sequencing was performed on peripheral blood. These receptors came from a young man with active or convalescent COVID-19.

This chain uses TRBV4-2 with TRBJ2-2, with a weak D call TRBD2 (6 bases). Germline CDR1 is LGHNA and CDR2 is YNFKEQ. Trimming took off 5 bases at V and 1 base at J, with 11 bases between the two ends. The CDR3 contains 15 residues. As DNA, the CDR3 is TGTGCCAGCAGCACGGCGGGGCGGAACACCGGGGAGCTGTTTTTT. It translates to CASSTAGRNTGELFF.

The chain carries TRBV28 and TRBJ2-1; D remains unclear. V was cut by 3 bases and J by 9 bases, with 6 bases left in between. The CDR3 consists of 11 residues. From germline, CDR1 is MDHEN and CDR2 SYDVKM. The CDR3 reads CASSFSTEQFF. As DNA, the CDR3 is TGTGCCAGCAGTTTTAGCACTGAGCAGTTCTTC. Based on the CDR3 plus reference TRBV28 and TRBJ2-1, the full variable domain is DVKVTQSSRYLVKRTGEKVFLECVQDMDHENMFWYRQDPGLGLRLIYFSYDVKMKEKGDIPEGYSVSREKKERFSLILESASTNQTSMYLCASSFSTEQFFGPGTRLTVL.

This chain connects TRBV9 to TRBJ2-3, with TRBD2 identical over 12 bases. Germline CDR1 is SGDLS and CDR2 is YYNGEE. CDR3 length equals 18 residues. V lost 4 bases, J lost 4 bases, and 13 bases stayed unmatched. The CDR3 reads CASSPETVLAGGSDTQYF. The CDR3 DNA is TGTGCCAGCAGCCCAGAAACCGTACTAGCGGGAGGATCAGATACGCAGTATTTT.

The CDR3 reads CASSGFGPFNNEQFF. CDR3 DNA: TGTGCCAGCAGCGGTTTTGGCCCCTTCAACAATGAGCAGTTCTTC. The rearrangement joins TRBV11-2 to TRBJ2-1; D unclear. The CDR3 is 15 residues long. Between the trimmed V and J ends, which lost 5 bases and 5 bases, there was a span of 16 bases. CDR1 SGHAT and CDR2 FQNNGV come from the germline V gene.

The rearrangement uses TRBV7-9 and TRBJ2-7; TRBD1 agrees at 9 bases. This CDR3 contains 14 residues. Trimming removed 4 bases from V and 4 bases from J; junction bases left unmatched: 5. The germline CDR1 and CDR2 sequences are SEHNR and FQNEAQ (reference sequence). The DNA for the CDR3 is TGTGCCAGCAGCTCGGGACAGGGTGTTTACGAGCAGTACTTC. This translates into CASSSGQGVYEQYF.

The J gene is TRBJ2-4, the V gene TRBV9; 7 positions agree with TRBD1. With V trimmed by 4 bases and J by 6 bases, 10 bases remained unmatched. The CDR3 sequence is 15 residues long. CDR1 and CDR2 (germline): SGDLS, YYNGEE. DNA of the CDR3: TGTGCCAGCAGCCCAGAGGGAAGGGGGCTAAACATTCAGTACTTC. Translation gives CASSPEGRGLNIQYF.

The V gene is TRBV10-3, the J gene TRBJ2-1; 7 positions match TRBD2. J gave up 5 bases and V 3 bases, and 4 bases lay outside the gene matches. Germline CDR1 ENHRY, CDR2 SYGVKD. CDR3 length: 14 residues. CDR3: CAISERGDDNEQFF. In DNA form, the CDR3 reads TGTGCCATCAGTGAACGGGGGGATGACAATGAGCAGTTCTTC.

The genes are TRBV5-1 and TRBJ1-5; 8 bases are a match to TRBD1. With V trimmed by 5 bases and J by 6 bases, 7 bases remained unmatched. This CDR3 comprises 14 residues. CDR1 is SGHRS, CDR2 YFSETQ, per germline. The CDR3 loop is CASSRDRGGQPQHF. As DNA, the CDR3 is TGCGCCAGCAGTCGTGACAGGGGAGGTCAGCCCCAGCATTTT. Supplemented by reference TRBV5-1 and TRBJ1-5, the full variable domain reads KAGVTQTPRYLIKTRGQQVTLSCSPISGHRSVSWYQQTPGQGLQFLFEYFSETQRNKGNFPGRFSGRQFSNSRSEMNVSTLELGDSALYLCASSRDRGGQPQHFGDGTRLSIL.

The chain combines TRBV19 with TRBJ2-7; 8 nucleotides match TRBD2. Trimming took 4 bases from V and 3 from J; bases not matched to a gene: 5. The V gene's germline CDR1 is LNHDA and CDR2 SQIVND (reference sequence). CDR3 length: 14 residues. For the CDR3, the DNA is TGTGCCAGTAGTACCCCCGGGGGGGACTACGAGCAGTACTTC. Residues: CASSTPGGDYEQYF.

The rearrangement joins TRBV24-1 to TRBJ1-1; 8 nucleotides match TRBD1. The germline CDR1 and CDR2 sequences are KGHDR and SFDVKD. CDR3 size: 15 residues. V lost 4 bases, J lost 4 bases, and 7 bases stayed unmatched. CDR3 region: CATSDHRGAVTEAFF. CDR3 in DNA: TGTGCCACCAGTGACCACAGGGGGGCAGTCACTGAAGCTTTCTTT.

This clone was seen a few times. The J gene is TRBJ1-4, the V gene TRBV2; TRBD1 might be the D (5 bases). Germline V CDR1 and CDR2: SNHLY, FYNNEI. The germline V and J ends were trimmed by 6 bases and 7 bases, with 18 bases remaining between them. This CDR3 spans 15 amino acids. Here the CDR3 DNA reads TGTGCCAGCAGCTACCTGCCGGGCGGGGGTGAAAAACTGTTTTTT. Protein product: CASSYLPGGGEKLFF.

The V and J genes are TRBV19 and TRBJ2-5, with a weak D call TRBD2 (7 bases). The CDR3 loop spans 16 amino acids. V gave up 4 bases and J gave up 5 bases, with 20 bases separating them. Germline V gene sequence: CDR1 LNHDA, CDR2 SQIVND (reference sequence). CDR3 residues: CASSTGGQARGETQYF. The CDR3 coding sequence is TGTGCCAGTAGTACCGGGGGGCAGGCCCGAGGTGAGACCCAGTACTTC.

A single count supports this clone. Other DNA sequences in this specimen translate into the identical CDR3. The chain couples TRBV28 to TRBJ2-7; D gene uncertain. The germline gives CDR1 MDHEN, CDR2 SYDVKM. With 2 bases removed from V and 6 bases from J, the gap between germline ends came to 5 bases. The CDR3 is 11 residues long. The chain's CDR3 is CASSLRGEQYF. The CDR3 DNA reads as TGTGCCAGCAGTTTAAGAGGCGAGCAGTACTTC.

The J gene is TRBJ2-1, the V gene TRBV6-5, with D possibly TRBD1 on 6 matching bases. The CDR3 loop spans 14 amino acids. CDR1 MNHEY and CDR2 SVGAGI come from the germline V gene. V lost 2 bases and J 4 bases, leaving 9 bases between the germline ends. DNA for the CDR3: TGTGCCAGCAGTTACCCAGGGGCGTACAATGAGCAGTTCTTC. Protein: CASSYPGAYNEQFF.

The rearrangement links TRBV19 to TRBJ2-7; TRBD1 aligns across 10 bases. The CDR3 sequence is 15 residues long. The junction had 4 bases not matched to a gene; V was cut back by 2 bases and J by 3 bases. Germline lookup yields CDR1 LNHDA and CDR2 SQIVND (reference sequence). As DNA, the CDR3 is TGTGCCAGTAGTATACTGGACAGGGGGGACTACGAGCAGTACTTC. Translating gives CASSILDRGDYEQYF. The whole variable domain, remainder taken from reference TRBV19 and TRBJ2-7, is DGGITQSPKYLFRKEGQNVTLSCEQNLNHDAMYWYRQDPGQGLRLIYYSQIVNDFQKGDIAEGYSVSREKKESFPLTVTSAQKNPTAFYLCASSILDRGDYEQYFGPGTRLTVT.

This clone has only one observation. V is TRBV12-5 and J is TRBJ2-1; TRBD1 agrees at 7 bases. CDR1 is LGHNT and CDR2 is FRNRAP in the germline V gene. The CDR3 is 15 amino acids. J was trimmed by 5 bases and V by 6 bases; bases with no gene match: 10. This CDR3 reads CASGQTGFRDNEQFF. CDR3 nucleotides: TGTGCTAGTGGCCAGACAGGGTTTCGCGACAATGAGCAGTTCTTC.

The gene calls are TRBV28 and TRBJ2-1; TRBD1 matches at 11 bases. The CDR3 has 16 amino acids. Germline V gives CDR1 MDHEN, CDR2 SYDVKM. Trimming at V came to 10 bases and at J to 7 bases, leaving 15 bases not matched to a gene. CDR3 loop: CATSSQGQGVLNEQFF. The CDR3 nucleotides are TGTGCCACTTCCAGCCAGGGACAGGGGGTATTAAATGAGCAGTTCTTC.

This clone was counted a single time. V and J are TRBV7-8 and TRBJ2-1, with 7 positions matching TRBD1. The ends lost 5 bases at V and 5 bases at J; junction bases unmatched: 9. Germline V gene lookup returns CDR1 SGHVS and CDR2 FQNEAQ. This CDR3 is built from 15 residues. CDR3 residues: CASSVPGQTDNEQFF. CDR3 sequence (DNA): TGTGCCAGCAGCGTACCGGGACAGACCGACAATGAGCAGTTCTTC.

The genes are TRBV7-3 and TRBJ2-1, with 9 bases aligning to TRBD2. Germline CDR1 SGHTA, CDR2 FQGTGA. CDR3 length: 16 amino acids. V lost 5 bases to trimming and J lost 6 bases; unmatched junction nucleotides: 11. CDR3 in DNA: TGTGCCAGCAGCCTGACGCGGGTAGCGGGAGCCAATGAGCAGTTCTTC. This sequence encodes CASSLTRVAGANEQFF.

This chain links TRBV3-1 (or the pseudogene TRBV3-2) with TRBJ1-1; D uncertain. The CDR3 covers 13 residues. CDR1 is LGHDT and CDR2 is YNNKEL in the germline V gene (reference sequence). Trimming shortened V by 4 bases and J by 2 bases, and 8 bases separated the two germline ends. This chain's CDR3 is CASSPDGNTEAFF. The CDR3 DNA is TGTGCCAGCAGCCCAGACGGTAACACTGAAGCTTTCTTT.

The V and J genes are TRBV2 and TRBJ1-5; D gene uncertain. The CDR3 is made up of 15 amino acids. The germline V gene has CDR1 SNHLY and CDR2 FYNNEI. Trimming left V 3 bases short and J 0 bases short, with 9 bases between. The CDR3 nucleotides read TGTGCCAGCAGTGAGTCCGGGTATAGCAATCAGCCCCAGCATTTT. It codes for CASSESGYSNQPQHF.

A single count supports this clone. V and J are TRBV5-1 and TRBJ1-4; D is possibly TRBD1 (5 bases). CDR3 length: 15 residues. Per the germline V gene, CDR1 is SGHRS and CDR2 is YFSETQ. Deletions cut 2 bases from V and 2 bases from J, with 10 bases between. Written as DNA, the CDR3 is TGCGCCAGCAGCTTAGACGCAGGGACTAATGAAAAACTGTTTTTT. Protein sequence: CASSLDAGTNEKLFF.

The CDR3 protein is CASSLGSRDNQPQHF. For the CDR3, the DNA is TGCGCCAGCAGCTTAGGGTCCAGGGACAATCAGCCCCAGCATTTT. The chain links TRBV5-1 to TRBJ1-5; a possible D gene is TRBD1 (5 bases). The CDR3 loop spans 15 amino acids. Trimming removed 2 bases from V and 3 bases from J, with 12 bases in between. Germline CDR1 is SGHRS and CDR2 is YFSETQ.

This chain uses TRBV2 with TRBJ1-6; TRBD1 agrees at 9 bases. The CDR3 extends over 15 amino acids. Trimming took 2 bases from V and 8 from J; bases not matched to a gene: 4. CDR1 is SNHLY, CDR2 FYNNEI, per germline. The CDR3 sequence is CASSEIGQGYSPLHF. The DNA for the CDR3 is TGTGCCAGCAGTGAAATAGGACAGGGGTATTCACCCCTCCACTTT.

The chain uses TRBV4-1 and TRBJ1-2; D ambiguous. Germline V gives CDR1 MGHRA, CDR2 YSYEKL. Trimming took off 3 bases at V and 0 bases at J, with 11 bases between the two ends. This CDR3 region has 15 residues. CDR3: CASSQGGGPNYGYTF. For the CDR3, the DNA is TGCGCCAGCAGCCAGGGAGGAGGCCCTAACTATGGCTACACCTTC.

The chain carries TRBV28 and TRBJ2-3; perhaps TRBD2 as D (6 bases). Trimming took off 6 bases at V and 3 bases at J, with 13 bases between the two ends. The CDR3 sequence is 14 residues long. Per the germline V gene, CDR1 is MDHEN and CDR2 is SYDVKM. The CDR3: CASRDGSRTDTQYF. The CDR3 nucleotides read TGTGCCAGCAGGGACGGGAGTAGGACAGATACGCAGTATTTT.